This T cell receptor beta chain was identified during a study of response to subunit inactivated influenza vaccine. Worth noting for this clonotype: Its antigen remains unidentified.

TCRdb analysed the RT-PCR reads with MiXCR anew, one entry per CDR3 protein. The data hold around 790,000 distinct CDR3 sequences, with 21% observed a single time. The germline gives CDR1 MDHEN, CDR2 SYDVKM. V was cut by 3 bases and J by 3 bases, with 9 bases left in between. CDR3 length: 14 amino acids. Study-wide points: Authors suggested few new T cells are recruited by each seasonal influenza vaccination.

This receptor was taken from a man in his fifties who received an inactivated influenza vaccine. This rearrangement joins TRBV28 to TRBJ1-5; possible D gene TRBD1, 5 bases. This specimen consisted of PBMCs from blood, obtained 4 to 6 days after vaccination. CDR3 DNA: TGTGCCAGCAGTTTTTCAGGGAACAATCAGCCCCAGCATTTT. Its translation: CASSFSGNNQPQHF. The variable domain in full, completed from reference TRBV28 and TRBJ1-5, reads DVKVTQSSRYLVKRTGEKVFLECVQDMDHENMFWYRQDPGLGLRLIYFSYDVKMKEKGDIPEGYSVSREKKERFSLILESASTNQTSMYLCASSFSGNNQPQHFGDGTRLSIL.